These 5 T cell receptor beta chains were all obtained from the same sample, sequenced in a study of blood T cell repertoires in COVID-19. Repertoires were generated with immunoSEQ multiplex PCR, while TCRdb's copy carries only in-frame clones and drops some. The data contain tens of thousands of clones, less than 85% of them singletons. Sample: peripheral blood. The receptors derive from a woman older than 75 with active or convalescent COVID-19.

The V call is TRBV19, the J call TRBJ2-3; a possible D gene is TRBD2 (6 bases). V shed 5 bases and J shed 3 bases, with 18 bases lying between them. The CDR3 covers 16 residues. The germline V gene encodes CDR1 LNHDA and CDR2 SQIVND (reference sequence). The DNA for the CDR3 is TGTGCCAGTAGTTTAGGAGGGTACGTACCGACAGATACGCAGTATTTT. As protein: CASSLGGYVPTDTQYF.

The chain joins TRBV14 to TRBJ2-3; the match to TRBD2 covers 8 bases. Germline V gene sequence: CDR1 SGHDN, CDR2 FVKESK. V shed 0 bases, J shed 5 bases, and the junction held 16 bases outside the gene matches. The CDR3 is 19 amino acids. The CDR3 DNA is TGTGCCAGCAGCCAAGATCTAGGTCGGGGGGGCAGTCGGAAAGATACGCAGTATTTT. Amino acids: CASSQDLGRGGSRKDTQYF.

The chain has TRBV18 and TRBJ1-2; D is perhaps TRBD1 (5 bases). The CDR3 has 15 amino acids. Germline loops: CDR1 KGHSH, CDR2 LQKENI. Trimming pared 2 bases from V and 3 bases from J, leaving 13 bases between. For the CDR3, the DNA is TGTGCCAGCTCACCAGGCCCAGGGACTTACTATGGCTACACCTTC. It yields the protein CASSPGPGTYYGYTF. Based on the CDR3 plus reference TRBV18 and TRBJ1-2, the full variable domain is NAGVMQNPRHLVRRRGQEARLRCSPMKGHSHVYWYRQLPEEGLKFMVYLQKENIIDESGMPKERFSAEFPKEGPSILRIQQVVRGDSAAYFCASSPGPGTYYGYTFGSGTRLTVV.

The rearrangement links TRBV9 to TRBJ2-3; TRBD2 matches 13 bases. Germline CDR1 and CDR2: SGDLS and YYNGEE. The CDR3 is 17 residues long. The ends lost 4 bases at V and 4 bases at J; junction bases unmatched: 9. The CDR3 DNA sequence: TGTGCCAGCAGCTTCTTAGGACTAGCGGGAGTACCAGATACGCAGTATTTT. Protein: CASSFLGLAGVPDTQYF.

The chain combines TRBV28 with TRBJ2-1; 9 bases align to TRBD2. The CDR3 length is 15 residues. V was pared by 7 bases and J by 4 bases, with 8 bases of the junction left unmatched. CDR1 and CDR2 (germline): MDHEN, SYDVKM. The CDR3 is CASMGREGKYNEQFF. The CDR3 DNA reads as TGTGCCAGCATGGGGCGGGAGGGAAAGTACAATGAGCAGTTCTTC.